This entry describes one T cell receptor beta chain. The clone's antigen remains unknown. One base away there is no much larger clone; base qualities are not given. Library preparation employed the immunoSEQ multiplex PCR assay. For TCR sequencing, RNA was extracted from every sample and reverse transcribed into cDNA to serve as template. SuperScript III was used to make first-strand cDNA, primed with a 2:1 mix of oligo-dT and random hexamers. A synthetic immune receptor repertoire was used to measure amplification bias, and any remaining bias was corrected computationally. For the original study's pipeline: After raw reads were preprocessed to remove errors, the CDR3 was defined following IMGT conventions as running from the conserved cysteine to phenylalanine. Clonality was computed as 1 minus the Shannon entropy, with the entropy normalized by log2 of the number of productive unique TCRs. CD4 or CD8 identity of scalp clones was inferred by cross-referencing scalp TCRbeta sequences with sorted blood CD4 and CD8 repertoires. Here the immuneACCESS table is served through TCRdb, limited to in-frame sequences with V and J called. Missing clones are a known gap in these copies; in checked studies unresolved V genes cover under half, and the rest lacks a known reason. D and trimming were read from the DNA, whereas the V and J calls and clone size are those reported in that table. The sample table lists approximately 180,000 clones, approximately 59% of them with a count of one. 16% of the sample belongs to the ten largest clones.

The CDR3, from cysteine to phenylalanine, totals 15 residues. The entry retains the CDR3 DNA only, 45 bases that are in frame from base 1. In the germline V gene (reference sequence), CDR1 corresponds to GTSNPN and CDR2 to SVGIG. V ends up 1 base short and J 4 bases short, with an unmatched junction base count of 7. This record comes from a study of CD8+ T cells in alopecia areata (dated by TCRdb to the late 2010s). Background for the entire study: The treated patients took part in an open-label pilot trial in which moderate-to-severe alopecia areata was treated with oral tofacitinib at 5 to 10 mg twice daily. Amplification of TCRbeta CDR3 regions was done by immunoSEQ multiplex PCR using 35 Vbeta forward primers and 13 Jbeta reverse primers. For the treated patients, the SALT score, which quantifies what percentage of scalp surface area is affected, served as the measure of disease severity. Tofacitinib was administered for 6 to 18 months, and 6 months of follow-up off drug were then conducted to assess delayed response and recurrence. High-throughput TCRbeta sequencing was used to examine T cell clonal expansion in alopecia areata in both the C3H/HeJ mouse model and human patients. Scalp tissue and sorted CD4+ and CD8+ peripheral blood T cells from patchy and totalis/universalis alopecia areata patients and from healthy controls were covered by human TCRbeta sequencing. Tofacitinib-treated patients had biopsies at baseline and at 4 and 24 weeks of treatment, with a later scalp biopsy in several patients. The RNA source kit depended on sample type: the PAXgene miRNA kit for fixed scalp, the miRNeasy kit for PBMCs, and the RNeasy kit for mouse skin. Clonality in the scalp was compared among normal scalp (n=4), patchy alopecia areata scalp (n=8), and alopecia totalis/universalis scalp (n=8). General findings and caveats noted by the study authors: Because the treated cohort was small and had just a single nonresponder, larger studies are needed to establish links between baseline CD8+ expansion and response. With tofacitinib, both scalp clonality and the number of expanded CD8+ clones among the top 100 scalp clones went down significantly. Many expanded lesional clones persisted in scalp and blood during tofacitinib treatment, which may partly explain relapse after stopping treatment. Shared TCR sequences between patients were less evident than in mice, which may be partly attributable to HLA diversity in the patient population. Resident alphabeta T cells in normal human skin are also sequenced, complicating scalp TCR repertoire analysis, unlike mouse skin dominated by gammadelta T cells. Lesional scalp, especially in alopecia totalis/universalis, showed higher clonality and more expanded CD8+ clones than normal scalp, suggesting antigenic drive.

The sample's treatment or condition, from its label and the paper: oral pan-JAK inhibitor, 5-10 mg twice daily. From alopecia areata patients, peripheral blood was collected along with lesional scalp punch biopsies. PBMCs were isolated by density centrifugation and stained for CD3, CD4 and CD8, and CD4+ and CD8+ T cells were sorted on a FACSAria. The chain links TRBV30 with TRBJ1-5, and 7 junctional nucleotides match TRBD1. The specimen comprised CD4+ T cells sorted from blood, sampled at approximately week 60, from a patient treated with tofacitinib. The receptor's source is a human donor with alopecia areata. The DNA reads TGTGCCTGGAGTGATGGACAGGCCCCGAATCAGCCCCAGCATTTT. The encoded protein is CAWSDGQAPNQPQHF.